Below are 13 T cell receptor beta chains sequenced from a single sample in a study of TIL therapy for anti-PD-1-resistant metastatic lung cancer. The time point: pre-treatment sample, taken before nivolumab and TIL therapy. Tumor tissue came from excised metastases, mostly pleural nodules or supraclavicular lymph nodes. Sequencing used immunoSEQ v3. Method: immunoSEQ multiplex PCR; TCRdb's copy keeps in-frame clones and lacks some. The sample has over 6,000 clones, about 66% seen once. The sample here was tumor tissue, taken at baseline. The receptors come from a person between 25 and 80 years old with non-small cell lung cancer.

This clone has a handful of counts. V gene TRBV5-1 combines with J gene TRBJ2-4, with D tentatively TRBD2 (7 bases). Germline V gene data show CDR1 as SGHRS and CDR2 as YFSETQ. The CDR3 loop spans 16 amino acids. V was shortened by 4 bases and J by 0 bases, with 14 bases between the two germline ends. CDR3 residues: CASSITGGPAKNIQYF. Here the CDR3 DNA reads TGCGCCAGCAGCATCACCGGGGGGCCAGCCAAAAACATTCAGTACTTC.

The chain uses TRBV6-5 and TRBJ1-2; TRBD1 might be the D (6 bases). This CDR3 has 15 amino acids. Germline V gives CDR1 MNHEY, CDR2 SVGAGI. Trimming took 4 bases from V and 4 from J, leaving 16 bases between them. The CDR3 DNA sequence: TGTGCCAGCAGTTGGGTGGGGGGCAGAGGCTATGGCTACACCTTC. It translates to CASSWVGGRGYGYTF.

The chain joins TRBV5-4 to TRBJ2-1, with a tentative D call TRBD2 (6 bases). This CDR3 has 13 residues. V lost 4 bases and J lost 8, with 13 bases in between. From germline, CDR1 is SGHNT and CDR2 YYREEE (reference sequence). CDR3 coding DNA: TGTGCCAGCAGCCTGGGACTTCTCGATGAGCAGTTCTTC. Protein product: CASSLGLLDEQFF.

The chain combines TRBV7-2 with TRBJ2-5, with D maybe TRBD1 (6 bases). The length of the CDR3 is 16 residues. Per germline, CDR1 SGHTA and CDR2 FQGNSA. Trimming left V 5 bases short and J 2 bases short, with 18 bases between. The CDR3, as DNA: TGTGCCAGCAGCCCGGTGGACAGTCTGGGGCAAGAGACCCAGTACTTC. The encoded protein is CASSPVDSLGQETQYF.

This clone came up once. The chain joins TRBV5-6 to TRBJ1-2, with D maybe TRBD1 (5 bases). V was pared by 5 bases and J by 8 bases, with 16 bases between. The CDR3 sequence is 13 residues long. Germline CDR1 reads SGHDT; CDR2 reads YYEEEE. CDR3 loop: CASSIGGLRGYTF. CDR3 nucleotides: TGTGCCAGCAGTATTGGGGGACTTCGGGGCTACACCTTC.

V usage is TRBV18 and J usage is TRBJ2-6, with 10 positions matching TRBD1. V dropped 1 base and J dropped 2; count of bases not matched to a gene: 5. CDR3 length: 18 amino acids. Germline V gene data show CDR1 as KGHSH and CDR2 as LQKENI. The CDR3 DNA reads as TGTGCCAGCTCACCACAAGGACAGGGGGGGGCTGGGGCCAACGTCCTGACTTTC. This sequence encodes CASSPQGQGGAGANVLTF.

The gene calls are TRBV3-1 (or the pseudogene TRBV3-2) and TRBJ2-1; TRBD1 agrees at 9 bases. Per germline, CDR1 LGHDT and CDR2 YNNKEL (reference sequence). J gave up 16 bases and V 1 base, and 11 bases lay outside the gene matches. The CDR3 spans 14 residues. CDR3 in amino acids: CASSQGGLGQGIFF. CDR3 nucleotides: TGTGCCAGCAGCCAAGGAGGACTCGGACAGGGGATTTTCTTC.

The chain joins TRBV24-1 to TRBJ1-1, with D uncertain. V was clipped by 2 bases and J by 3 bases, with 6 bases between them. CDR1 and CDR2 (germline): KGHDR, SFDVKD. CDR3 size: 13 residues. For the CDR3, the DNA is TGTGCCACCAGTGATTCCGCAGACACTGAAGCTTTCTTT. Translated: CATSDSADTEAFF.

The rearrangement joins TRBV10-2 to TRBJ2-5; TRBD1 or TRBD2 may be the D gene (6 bases each). Germline V lookup: CDR1 WSHSY, CDR2 SAAADI. Trimming shortened V by 7 bases and J by 5 bases, and 17 bases separated the two germline ends. This CDR3 contains 14 residues. The CDR3 DNA follows: TGCGCCAGCAACAGGGCGGGGCCCCGGGAGACCCAGTACTTC. This codes for CASNRAGPRETQYF.

The chain is built from TRBV5-4 and TRBJ2-5, with D perhaps TRBD1 (6 bases). This CDR3 contains 14 residues. Germline V gene lookup returns CDR1 SGHNT and CDR2 YYREEE (reference sequence). Trimming took off 4 bases at V and 7 bases at J, with 17 bases between the two ends. As DNA, the CDR3 is TGTGCCAGCAGCCCACAAACAGGGTCAGGGACCCAGTACTTC. Protein: CASSPQTGSGTQYF. Full variable domain (rest looked up from reference TRBV5-4 and TRBJ2-5): ETGVTQSPTHLIKTRGQQVTLRCSSQSGHNTVSWYQQALGQGPQFIFQYYREEENGRGNFPPRFSGLQFPNYSSELNVNALELDDSALYLCASSPQTGSGTQYFGPGTRLLVL.

V gene TRBV4-3 combines with J gene TRBJ1-1; D gene ambiguous. The CDR3 is made up of 15 amino acids. Germline V gives CDR1 LGHNA, CDR2 YSLEER. Trimming took off 0 bases at V and 3 bases at J, with 11 bases between the two ends. CDR3 protein: CASSQEPGPYTEAFF. DNA of the CDR3: TGCGCCAGCAGCCAAGAACCAGGACCGTACACTGAAGCTTTCTTT.

CDR3 sequence reads: CASSRGQGDTGELFF. The CDR3 DNA reads TGTGCCAGCTCACGGGGACAGGGGGACACCGGGGAGCTGTTTTTT. The rearrangement links TRBV18 to TRBJ2-2; 11 bases align to TRBD1. There are 15 residues in the CDR3. Trimming cost V 4 bases and J 3 bases; bases outside gene matches: 1. Germline loops: CDR1 KGHSH, CDR2 LQKENI.

This chain joins TRBV5-1 and TRBJ2-5; D gene unclear. V was shortened by 3 bases and J by 2 bases, with 5 bases between the two germline ends. Per germline, CDR1 SGHRS and CDR2 YFSETQ. The CDR3 runs to 12 residues. The CDR3 protein is CASSSAQETQYF. CDR3 nucleotide sequence: TGCGCCAGCAGCTCGGCTCAAGAGACCCAGTACTTC.